The clone carrying this T cell receptor beta chain has only a few counts. Its antigen is unidentified. The data are from a study of response to subunit inactivated influenza vaccine. Overall study results and limits: The authors proposed limited new T cell recruitment per seasonal influenza vaccination.

Using its own MiXCR run on the RT-PCR reads, TCRdb lists one record per CDR3 protein. The sample holds 600,000 to 850,000 distinct CDR3 sequences, around 13% seen once. Germline V gives CDR1 DFQATT, CDR2 SNEGSKA (reference sequence). This CDR3 comprises 13 residues. J lost 4 bases, V lost 6 bases, and 8 bases had no gene match. The chain employs TRBV20-1 and TRBJ2-7, with 8 bases lining up with TRBD1. The receptor comes from a middle-aged man who received an inactivated influenza vaccine. The sample in question was PBMCs from blood, obtained 14 to 15 days before vaccination. As DNA, the CDR3 is TGCAGTGCCAGGGGGCCTTTAGGTTACGAGCAGTACTTC. Translated: CSARGPLGYEQYF.